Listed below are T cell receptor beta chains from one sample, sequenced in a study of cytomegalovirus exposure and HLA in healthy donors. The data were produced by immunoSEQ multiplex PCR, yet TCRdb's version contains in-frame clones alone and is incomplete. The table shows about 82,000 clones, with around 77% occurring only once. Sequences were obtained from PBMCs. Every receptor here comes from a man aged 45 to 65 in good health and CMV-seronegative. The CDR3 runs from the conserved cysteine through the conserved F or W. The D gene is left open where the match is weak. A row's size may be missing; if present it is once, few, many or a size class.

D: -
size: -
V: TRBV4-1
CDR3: CASSQAGLREQYF

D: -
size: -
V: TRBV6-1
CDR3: CASSEKGGPVEKLFF

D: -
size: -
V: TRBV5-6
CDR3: CASSTSGLGGFGNTIYF

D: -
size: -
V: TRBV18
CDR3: CASSPQGYGANVLTF

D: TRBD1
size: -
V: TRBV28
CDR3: CASSPSGTALYEQYF

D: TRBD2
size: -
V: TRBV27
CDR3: CASSPLTSHAREETQYF

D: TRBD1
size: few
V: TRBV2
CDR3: CASGDRVREKLFF

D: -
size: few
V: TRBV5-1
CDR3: CASSGGRVQWNTEAFF

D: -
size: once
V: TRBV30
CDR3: CAWSVPVLIAYEQYF

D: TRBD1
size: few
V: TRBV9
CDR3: CASSAGQVNYGYTF

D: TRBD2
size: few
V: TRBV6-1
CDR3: CASSEVAGGQETQYF

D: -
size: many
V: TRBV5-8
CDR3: CASSLVLTASGGFF

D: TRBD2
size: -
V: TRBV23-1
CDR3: CASSQPQAGGRNIQYF